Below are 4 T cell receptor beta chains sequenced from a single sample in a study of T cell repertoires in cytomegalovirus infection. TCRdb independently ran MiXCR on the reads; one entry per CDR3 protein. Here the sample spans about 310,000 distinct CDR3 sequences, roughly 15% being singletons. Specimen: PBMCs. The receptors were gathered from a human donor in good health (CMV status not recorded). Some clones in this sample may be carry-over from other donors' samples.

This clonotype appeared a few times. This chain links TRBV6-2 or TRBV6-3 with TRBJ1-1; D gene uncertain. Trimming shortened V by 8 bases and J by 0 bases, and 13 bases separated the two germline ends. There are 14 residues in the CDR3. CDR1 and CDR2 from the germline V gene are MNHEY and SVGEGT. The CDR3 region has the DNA TGTGCCAGCCAAGACCCCGGGGTGAACACTGAAGCTTTCTTT. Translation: CASQDPGVNTEAFF.

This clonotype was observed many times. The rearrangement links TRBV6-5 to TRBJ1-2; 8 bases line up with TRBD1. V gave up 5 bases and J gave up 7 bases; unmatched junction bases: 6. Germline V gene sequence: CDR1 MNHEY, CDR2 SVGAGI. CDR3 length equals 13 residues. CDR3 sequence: CASSRTGHIGYTF. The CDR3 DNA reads TGTGCCAGCAGTAGGACAGGGCACATTGGCTACACCTTC.

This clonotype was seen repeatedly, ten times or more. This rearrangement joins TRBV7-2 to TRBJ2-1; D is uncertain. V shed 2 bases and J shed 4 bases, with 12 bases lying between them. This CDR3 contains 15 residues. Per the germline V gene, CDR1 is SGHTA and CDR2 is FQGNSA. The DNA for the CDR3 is TGTGCCAGCAGCTTAATAGTAGGGCCGTACAATGAGCAGTTCTTC. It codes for CASSLIVGPYNEQFF.

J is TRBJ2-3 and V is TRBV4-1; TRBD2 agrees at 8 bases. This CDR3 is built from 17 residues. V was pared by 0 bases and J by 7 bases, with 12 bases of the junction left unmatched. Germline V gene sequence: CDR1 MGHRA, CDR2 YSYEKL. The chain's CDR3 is CASSQDWGATSENTQYF. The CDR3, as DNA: TGCGCCAGCAGCCAAGACTGGGGGGCGACTAGCGAAAATACGCAGTATTTT.